This T cell receptor beta chain was recovered during a study of tumor-infiltrating lymphocytes in primary liver carcinoma. Overall study: Stage T1-T3 N0M0 and a size of about 4.2 to 10 cm characterized the tumors.

Looked up from germline, CDR1 is SQVTM and CDR2 is ANQGSEA. The CDR3 runs 14 residues. The researchers produced TCR beta cDNA from about 510 ng total RNA with a constant-region primer. For TCR beta, libraries were produced by three nested multiplex PCR rounds using slightly modified ARM-PCR. Both of the initial two PCR rounds ran for around 9 cycles and employed TRBV1-TRBV30 forward primers alongside a C-beta reverse primer. One entry per CDR3 protein results from TCRdb running MiXCR on the multiplex PCR reads. Altogether over 250,000 distinct CDR3 sequences are present, about three fifths being singletons, with the ten largest covering approximately 17%. As for this clonotype: One end of the junction fails to match germline, which may point to a read error.

For blood RNA, unsorted whole blood served as the source, and germline DNA was extracted too. The sample comprised peripheral blood. The V gene is TRBV29-1, the J gene TRBJ2-4; 9 bases fit TRBD1. The source is a woman aged 25-40 years with primary liver carcinoma and hepatitis B virus infection. This chain's CDR3 is CSVHRDRVSGIQHF. DNA for the CDR3: TGCAGCGTTCACCGGGACAGGGTTTCTGGAATTCAGCACTTC.